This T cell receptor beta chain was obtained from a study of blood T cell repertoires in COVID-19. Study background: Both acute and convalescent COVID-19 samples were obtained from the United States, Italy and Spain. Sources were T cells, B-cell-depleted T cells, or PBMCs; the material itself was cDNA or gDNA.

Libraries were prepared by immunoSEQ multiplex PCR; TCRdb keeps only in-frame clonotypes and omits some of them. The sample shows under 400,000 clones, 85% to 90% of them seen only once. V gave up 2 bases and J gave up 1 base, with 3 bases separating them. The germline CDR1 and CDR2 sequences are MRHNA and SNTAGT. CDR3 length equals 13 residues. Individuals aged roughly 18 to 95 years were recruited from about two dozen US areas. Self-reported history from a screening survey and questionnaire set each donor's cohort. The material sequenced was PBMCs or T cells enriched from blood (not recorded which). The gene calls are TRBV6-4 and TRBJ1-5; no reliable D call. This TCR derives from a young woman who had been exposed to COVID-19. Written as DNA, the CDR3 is TGTGCCAGCAGTGACCCAAGCAATCAGCCCCAGCATTTT. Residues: CASSDPSNQPQHF.